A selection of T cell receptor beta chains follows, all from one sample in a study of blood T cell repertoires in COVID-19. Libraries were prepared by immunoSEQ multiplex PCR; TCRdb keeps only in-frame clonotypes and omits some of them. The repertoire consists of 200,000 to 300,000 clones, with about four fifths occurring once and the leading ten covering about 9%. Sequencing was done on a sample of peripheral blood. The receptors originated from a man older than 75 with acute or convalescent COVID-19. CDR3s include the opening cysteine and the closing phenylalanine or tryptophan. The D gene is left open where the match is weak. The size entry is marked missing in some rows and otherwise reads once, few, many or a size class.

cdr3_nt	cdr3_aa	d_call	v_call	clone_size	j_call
TGTGCCAGCAGGGAAACGGGACAGGGGAGGGAGCAGTACTTC	CASRETGQGREQYF	TRBD1	TRBV27	-	TRBJ2-7
TGTGCCACCAGTGAGTACAGTGAGCAGTTCTTC	CATSEYSEQFF	-	TRBV24-1	-	TRBJ2-1
TGTGCCAGCAGCTTTCAACAGGCGAATTCACCCCTCCACTTT	CASSFQQANSPLHF	-	TRBV7-9	-	TRBJ1-6
TGTGCCAGCAGTTTGGGAGGCGGGACAGGGTTGTTAGATCAGCCCCAGCATTTT	CASSLGGGTGLLDQPQHF	TRBD1	TRBV27	-	TRBJ1-5
TGTGCCAGCAGCTTAGTAGCCAGGGGCACTGAAGCTTTCTTT	CASSLVARGTEAFF	-	TRBV11-2	-	TRBJ1-1
TGTGCCAGCAGCGGCAGGGGGACGGGCAATCAGCCCCAGCATTTT	CASSGRGTGNQPQHF	TRBD1	TRBV5-8	once	TRBJ1-5
TGTGCCAGTAGTGACATCAGGGGGATTGGCAATCAGCCCCAGCATTTT	CASSDIRGIGNQPQHF	TRBD1	TRBV19	-	TRBJ1-5
TGTGCCAGCAGCCAAGAGAAGCTAGCGGGGGGAGGGGATACGCAGTATTTT	CASSQEKLAGGGDTQYF	TRBD2	TRBV3-1/TRBV3-2	-	TRBJ2-3
TGTGCCAGCAGTCCTGCCCTGGGGGGACAGGGGGGCCTTTTTTCACCCCTCCACTTT	CASSPALGGQGGLFSPLHF	TRBD1	TRBV28	-	TRBJ1-6
TGTGCCAGCAGCTTGAGGTCACAGGGAAATGAAAAACTGTTTTTT	CASSLRSQGNEKLFF	-	TRBV5-4	-	TRBJ1-4
TGTGCCAGCAGGGGGTCAGCGGGAGGTGGGCAGTACTTC	CASRGSAGGGQYF	TRBD2	TRBV6-5	-	TRBJ2-7
TGTGCCAGCAGCTTAGCTGGTTGGGGCGCTGGGAATTCACCCCTCCACTTT	CASSLAGWGAGNSPLHF	-	TRBV7-8	-	TRBJ1-6
TGCGCCAGCAGGGGGGGACGGGGCGGTTACGAGCAGTACTTC	CASRGGRGGYEQYF	-	TRBV10-2	-	TRBJ2-7
TGCGCCAGCAGCGAAACTCTCCCGGGACAGAGCCTTCGAAACACCATATATTTT	CASSETLPGQSLRNTIYF	TRBD1	TRBV5-1	-	TRBJ1-3
TGTGCCAGCAGTTTATTAAGACTCCAGGGAGGTCAGCCCCAGCATTTT	CASSLLRLQGGQPQHF	-	TRBV28	-	TRBJ1-5
TGCGCCAGCAGCTTGACAGACACCACTGAAGCTTTCTTT	CASSLTDTTEAFF	-	TRBV5-1	-	TRBJ1-1
TGTGCCACCACTGACACCGGGGAGCTGTTTTTT	CATTDTGELFF	-	TRBV24-1	many	TRBJ2-2
TGCAGCGTCTCCGCCGGGACAGGGTTTTATGGCTACACCTTC	CSVSAGTGFYGYTF	TRBD1	TRBV29-1	once	TRBJ1-2
TGTGCCAGCAGTGAAGAGCGGGCGCAGCCCCAGCATTTT	CASSEERAQPQHF	-	TRBV6-1	-	TRBJ1-5
TGCGCCAGCAGCTTGGATAGAACTTACGAGCAGTACTTC	CASSLDRTYEQYF	-	TRBV5-1	few	TRBJ2-7
TGTGCCAGCAGCTTAGCTCCGGGATTTAACTATGGCTACACCTTC	CASSLAPGFNYGYTF	-	TRBV7-8	-	TRBJ1-2
TGCGCCAGCAGCCTAACCGGATTGGCAGGGAATCAGCCCCAGCATTTT	CASSLTGLAGNQPQHF	-	TRBV5-1	-	TRBJ1-5
TGTGCCTGGACCAGGGTGGGCACTGAAGCTTTCTTT	CAWTRVGTEAFF	-	TRBV30	-	TRBJ1-1
TGTGCCAGCACCGACAGGTCCAATAATTCACCCCTCCACTTT	CASTDRSNNSPLHF	-	TRBV7-9	-	TRBJ1-6
TGTGCCAGCAGTTTTACAGCGAACACTGAAGCTTTCTTT	CASSFTANTEAFF	-	TRBV12-3/TRBV12-4	few	TRBJ1-1